These T cell receptor beta chains were read from a single sample in a study of T cells in Graves' hyperthyroidism and ophthalmopathy. TCRdb reprocessed the multiplex PCR reads via MiXCR and lists one record per CDR3 protein. The data contain about 400,000 distinct CDR3 sequences, around 14% of them singletons. The sequenced sample consisted of blood. The receptors were sampled from a woman under 30 with Graves' hyperthyroidism. Both conserved end residues are part of each CDR3. A D gene is named only where the DNA matches it firmly. Clone size is given for some rows only: seen once, a few or many times, or a class if the clone is expanded.

J: TRBJ2-5; size: many; V: TRBV3-1; D: TRBD2; DNA: TGTGCCAGCAGCCAAGATGTAGAAGCGGGGGGGCGGGAGACCCAGTACTTC; CDR3: CASSQDVEAGGRETQYF
J: TRBJ2-5; size: many; V: TRBV15; D: TRBD1; DNA: TGTGCCACCAGCACGGCCGGGTGGGACAGGGAAGAGACCCAGTACTTC; CDR3: CATSTAGWDREETQYF
J: TRBJ2-7; size: many; V: TRBV20-1; D: .; DNA: TGCAGTGCTCGCGAACCCCCCTACGAGCAGTACTTC; CDR3: CSAREPPYEQYF
J: TRBJ2-1; size: many; V: TRBV7-8; D: TRBD2; DNA: TGTGCCAGCAGCCCTAGCGGGAACAATGAGCAGTTCTTC; CDR3: CASSPSGNNEQFF
J: TRBJ2-7; size: many; V: TRBV20-1; D: .; DNA: TGCAGTGCTAGGTCGGACTTGTACGAGCAGTACTTC; CDR3: CSARSDLYEQYF
J: TRBJ2-3; size: many; V: TRBV19; D: TRBD2; DNA: TGTGCCAGTAGTTCCACTAGCGCGACAGATACGCAGTATTTT; CDR3: CASSSTSATDTQYF
J: TRBJ2-3; size: many; V: TRBV2; D: TRBD2; DNA: TGTGCCAGCAGAAAGACTAGCGCAGGAGGGACAGATACGCAGTATTTT; CDR3: CASRKTSAGGTDTQYF
J: TRBJ2-5; size: many; V: TRBV29-1; D: .; DNA: TGCAGCGGAGGGGGGACTACCCAAGAGACCCAGTACTTC; CDR3: CSGGGTTQETQYF
J: TRBJ2-1; size: few; V: TRBV9; D: TRBD2; DNA: TGTGCCAGCAGCGAACGGGGGGACTCCTACAATGAGCAGTTCTTC; CDR3: CASSERGDSYNEQFF
J: TRBJ2-7; size: many; V: TRBV27; D: .; DNA: TGTGCCAGCAGACCCTACGGAGGTCAGGGAAGCTCCTACGAGCAGTACTTC; CDR3: CASRPYGGQGSSYEQYF
J: TRBJ1-3; size: many; V: TRBV5-5; D: .; DNA: TGTGCCAGCAGCTTGGTGGCACTATCTGGAAACACCATATATTTT; CDR3: CASSLVALSGNTIYF
J: TRBJ1-1; size: many; V: TRBV5-5; D: .; DNA: TGTGCCAGCAGCTTCCGGCCCCCAACAGGGCTGGTATTGACTGAAGCTTTCTTT; CDR3: CASSFRPPTGLVLTEAFF
J: TRBJ2-5; size: many; V: TRBV3-1; D: .; DNA: TGTGCCAGCAGCCAAAAGACACCCCAAGAGACCCAGTACTTC; CDR3: CASSQKTPQETQYF
J: TRBJ1-1; size: .; V: TRBV29-1; D: .; DNA: TGCAGCGCCCCTCAGGCCGGTTCGGCTTTCTTT; CDR3: CSAPQAGSAFF
J: TRBJ2-1; size: many; V: TRBV5-8; D: TRBD1; DNA: TGTGCCAGCAGCCCCGACAGGGGGTTTTACAATGAGCAGTTCTTC; CDR3: CASSPDRGFYNEQFF
J: TRBJ1-6; size: .; V: TRBV20-1; D: .; DNA: TGCAGTGCTCCGGACAGTTATAATTCACCCCTCCACTTT; CDR3: CSAPDSYNSPLHF
J: TRBJ2-7; size: few; V: TRBV4-1; D: TRBD1; DNA: TGCGCCAGCAGCCAAGAGGGACAGGGGAATTCCTACGAGCAGTACTTC; CDR3: CASSQEGQGNSYEQYF
J: TRBJ2-1; size: many; V: TRBV28; D: TRBD1; DNA: TGTGCCAGCAGAAGGACAGGACAGATTACCTACAATGAGCAGTTCTTC; CDR3: CASRRTGQITYNEQFF
J: TRBJ2-7; size: many; V: TRBV12-3/TRBV12-4; D: TRBD1; DNA: TGTGCCAGCAGTTTCCTGGGCAGGGGGCCATACGAGCAGTACTTC; CDR3: CASSFLGRGPYEQYF
J: TRBJ2-2; size: many; V: TRBV15; D: TRBD2; DNA: TGTGCCACCAACCTCGTAGGGGATGCGGGAGAGGCCGGGGAGCTGTTTTTT; CDR3: CATNLVGDAGEAGELFF
J: TRBJ1-1; size: .; V: TRBV4-1; D: .; DNA: TGCGCCAGCAGCCAAGATAAGGACGAGGGGACTGAAGCTTTCTTT; CDR3: CASSQDKDEGTEAFF
J: TRBJ1-1; size: many; V: TRBV7-3; D: TRBD1; DNA: TGTGCCAGCAGCTTACAGGGGGCGGGCACTGAAGCTTTCTTT; CDR3: CASSLQGAGTEAFF
J: TRBJ2-3; size: many; V: TRBV10-1; D: TRBD2; DNA: TGCGCCAGCTCAAGGACTAGCGGCACAGATACGCAGTATTTT; CDR3: CASSRTSGTDTQYF
J: TRBJ2-7; size: few; V: TRBV20-1; D: .; DNA: TGCAGTGCTAGCCAGCTAACGACAGGGAGGACCTACGAGCAGTACTTC; CDR3: CSASQLTTGRTYEQYF
J: TRBJ2-7; size: .; V: TRBV11-2; D: .; DNA: TGTGCCAGCAGCTTACGACCCACCTATGACTCCTACGAGCAGTACTTC; CDR3: CASSLRPTYDSYEQYF
J: TRBJ2-3; size: many; V: TRBV7-9; D: .; DNA: TGTGCCAGCAGCTCGCGGACCTTAAGCACAGATACGCAGTATTTT; CDR3: CASSSRTLSTDTQYF
J: TRBJ1-2; size: many; V: TRBV12-3/TRBV12-4; D: .; DNA: TGTGCCAGCAGTTTAGATGGACCTGGCTACACCTTC; CDR3: CASSLDGPGYTF
J: TRBJ2-7; size: many; V: TRBV7-9; D: .; DNA: TGTGCCAGCAGCCCCAACAGCCCCGAGCAGTACTTC; CDR3: CASSPNSPEQYF
J: TRBJ1-1; size: once; V: TRBV6-1; D: .; DNA: TGTGCCAGCAGACAGGGATTCACTGAAGCTTTCTTT; CDR3: CASRQGFTEAFF
J: TRBJ1-2; size: many; V: TRBV28; D: TRBD1; DNA: TGTGCCAGCAGTCATTCCTTACAGGGGGCGCATCTCAACTATGGCTACACCTTC; CDR3: CASSHSLQGAHLNYGYTF
J: TRBJ2-5; size: many; V: TRBV12-3/TRBV12-4; D: TRBD1; DNA: TGTGCCAGCAGTGCCCACAGGGGGCCCGGAGAGACCCAGTACTTC; CDR3: CASSAHRGPGETQYF
J: TRBJ2-1; size: .; V: TRBV18; D: TRBD2; DNA: TGTGCCAGCTCACCACCGTCCCCCCCGGGACTAGCGTACAATGAGCAGTTCTTC; CDR3: CASSPPSPPGLAYNEQFF
J: TRBJ2-2; size: many; V: TRBV12-3/TRBV12-4; D: .; DNA: TGTGCCAGCAGTCCACAGGGGAACACCGGGGAGCTGTTTTTT; CDR3: CASSPQGNTGELFF
J: TRBJ1-1; size: many; V: TRBV19; D: .; DNA: TGTGCCAGTAGTATGCCCGCGACGGATGGGGGCACTGAAGCTTTCTTT; CDR3: CASSMPATDGGTEAFF
J: TRBJ1-4; size: many; V: TRBV5-1; D: .; DNA: TGCGCCAGCAGCTTGGATGTTGGTAATGAAAAACTGTTTTTT; CDR3: CASSLDVGNEKLFF
J: TRBJ2-7; size: .; V: TRBV5-6; D: .; DNA: TGTGCCAGCAGCTTGGAGGGCATGGGGGCCGAGCAGTACTTC; CDR3: CASSLEGMGAEQYF
J: TRBJ2-7; size: many; V: TRBV29-1; D: .; DNA: TGCAGCGTTGATGCGGGGCCCTCTCGAGAGCAGTACTTC; CDR3: CSVDAGPSREQYF